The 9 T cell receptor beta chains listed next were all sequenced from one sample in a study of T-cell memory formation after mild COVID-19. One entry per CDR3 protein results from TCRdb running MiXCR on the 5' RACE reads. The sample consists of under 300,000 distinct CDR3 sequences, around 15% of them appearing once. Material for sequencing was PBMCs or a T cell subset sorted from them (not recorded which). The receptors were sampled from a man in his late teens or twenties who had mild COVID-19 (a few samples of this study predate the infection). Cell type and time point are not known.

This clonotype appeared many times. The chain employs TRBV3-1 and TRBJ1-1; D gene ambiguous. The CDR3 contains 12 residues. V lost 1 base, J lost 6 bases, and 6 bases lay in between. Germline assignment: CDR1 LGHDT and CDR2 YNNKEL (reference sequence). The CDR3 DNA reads TGTGCCAGCAGCCAAGGCCAGGCTGAAGCTTTCTTT. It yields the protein CASSQGQAEAFF. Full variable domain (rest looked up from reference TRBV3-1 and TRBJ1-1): DTAVSQTPKYLVTQMGNDKSIKCEQNLGHDTMYWYKQDSKKFLKIMFSYNNKELIINETVPNRFSPKSPDKAHLNLHINSLELGDSAVYFCASSQGQAEAFFGQGTRLTVV.

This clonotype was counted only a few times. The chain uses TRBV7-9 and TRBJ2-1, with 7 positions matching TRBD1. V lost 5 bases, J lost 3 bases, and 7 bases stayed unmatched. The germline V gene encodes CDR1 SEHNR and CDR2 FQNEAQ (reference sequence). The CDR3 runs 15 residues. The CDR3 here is CASSPRTGNYNEQFF. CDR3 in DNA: TGTGCCAGCAGCCCGAGGACAGGCAACTACAATGAGCAGTTCTTC.

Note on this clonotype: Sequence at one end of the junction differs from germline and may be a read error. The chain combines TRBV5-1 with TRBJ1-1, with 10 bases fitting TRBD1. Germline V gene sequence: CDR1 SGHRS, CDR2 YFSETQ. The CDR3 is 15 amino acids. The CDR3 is CASSLMTGGPTEAFF. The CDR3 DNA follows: TGTGCCAGCAGCTTGATGACAGGGGGCCCCACTGAAGCTTTCTTT.

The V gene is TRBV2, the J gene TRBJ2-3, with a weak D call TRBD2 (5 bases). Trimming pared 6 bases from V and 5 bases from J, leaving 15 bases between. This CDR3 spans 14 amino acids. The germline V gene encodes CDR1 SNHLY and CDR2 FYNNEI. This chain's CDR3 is CASSIYGEQDTQYF. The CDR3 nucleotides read TGTGCCAGCAGCATTTACGGGGAACAAGATACGCAGTATTTT.

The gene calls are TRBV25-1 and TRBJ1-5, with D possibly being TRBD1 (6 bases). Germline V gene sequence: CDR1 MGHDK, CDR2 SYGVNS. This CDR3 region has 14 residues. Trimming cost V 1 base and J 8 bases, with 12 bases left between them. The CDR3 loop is CASSELGGIKPQHF. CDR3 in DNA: TGTGCCAGCAGTGAATTAGGGGGAATCAAGCCCCAGCATTTT.

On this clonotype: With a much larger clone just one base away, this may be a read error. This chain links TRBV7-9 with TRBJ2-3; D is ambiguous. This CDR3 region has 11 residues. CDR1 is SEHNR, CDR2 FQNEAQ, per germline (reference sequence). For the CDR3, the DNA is TGTTCCAGCAGCATACAAGATACGCAGTATTTT. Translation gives CSSSIQDTQYF.

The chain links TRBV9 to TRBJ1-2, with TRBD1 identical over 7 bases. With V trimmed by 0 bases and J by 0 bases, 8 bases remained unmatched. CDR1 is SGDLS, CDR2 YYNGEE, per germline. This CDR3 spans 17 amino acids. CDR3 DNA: TGTGCCAGCAGCGTAGCTACAGGGGAGAGAGCTAACTATGGCTACACCTTC. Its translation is CASSVATGERANYGYTF.

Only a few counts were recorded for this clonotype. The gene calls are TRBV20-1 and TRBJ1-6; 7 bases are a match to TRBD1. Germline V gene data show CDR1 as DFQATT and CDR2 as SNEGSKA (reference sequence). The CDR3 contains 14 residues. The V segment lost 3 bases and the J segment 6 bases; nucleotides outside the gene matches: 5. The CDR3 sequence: CSARRDSFNSPLHF. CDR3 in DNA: TGCAGTGCTAGGCGGGACAGCTTTAATTCACCCCTCCACTTT.

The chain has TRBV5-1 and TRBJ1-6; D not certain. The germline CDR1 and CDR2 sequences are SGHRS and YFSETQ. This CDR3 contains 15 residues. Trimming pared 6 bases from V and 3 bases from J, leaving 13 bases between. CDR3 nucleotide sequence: TGCGCCAGCACCCCCGATGGCGTCTATAATTCACCCCTCCACTTT. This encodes CASTPDGVYNSPLHF.